One sample yielded the 21 T cell receptor beta chains listed below, sequenced in a study of cytomegalovirus exposure and HLA in healthy donors. PCR amplification relied on 60 Vbeta primers (plus 13 Jbeta primers). TCRdb's table, derived via immunoSEQ multiplex PCR, lists solely in-frame clones and lacks some. The sample shows around 200,000 clones, approximately 80% of them seen only once. Sequencing was performed on PBMCs. These receptors were obtained from a woman aged 50 to 65 in good health and CMV-seropositive.

This chain joins TRBV2 and TRBJ2-7; D perhaps matches TRBD1 (6 bases). CDR3 length: 12 amino acids. V was cut by 6 bases and J by 5 bases, with 11 bases left in between. From germline, CDR1 is SNHLY and CDR2 FYNNEI. CDR3 region: CASSYRADEQYF. The DNA of the CDR3 is TGTGCCAGCAGCTACAGGGCCGACGAGCAGTACTTC.

This chain joins TRBV4-2 and TRBJ1-2, with D maybe TRBD1 (6 bases). Between the trimmed V and J ends, which lost 0 bases and 4 bases, there was a span of 18 bases. This CDR3 is 17 amino acids long. Germline loops: CDR1 LGHNA, CDR2 YNFKEQ. CDR3: CASSQDGGQSGRYGYTF. The CDR3, as DNA: TGTGCCAGCAGCCAAGATGGCGGACAGAGCGGTCGCTATGGCTACACCTTC.

This rearrangement joins TRBV7-6 to TRBJ2-1, with 9 bases that match TRBD2. V dropped 5 bases and J dropped 8; count of bases not matched to a gene: 19. In germline, CDR1 is SGHVS, CDR2 FNYEAQ. The CDR3 runs 18 residues. The CDR3 coding sequence is TGTGCCAGCAGCCCGAAGGGTGGCGGGGGGGCCTATTTGGATGAGCAGTTCTTC. This sequence encodes CASSPKGGGGAYLDEQFF.

V gene TRBV7-9 combines with J gene TRBJ1-4, with D possibly TRBD1 on 5 matching bases. CDR3 length: 15 amino acids. Germline V lookup: CDR1 SEHNR, CDR2 FQNEAQ (reference sequence). Trimming cost V 3 bases and J 7 bases, with 15 bases left between them. For the CDR3, the DNA is TGTGCCAGCAGCTTGTTGGGGGGGAATGGTGAAAAACTGTTTTTT. Its protein product is CASSLLGGNGEKLFF.

J is TRBJ2-7 and V is TRBV2, with 15 nucleotides matching TRBD2. Germline trimming cut 6 bases from V and 4 bases from J; bases unmatched to any gene: 4. The germline V gene encodes CDR1 SNHLY and CDR2 FYNNEI. CDR3 length: 15 amino acids. In DNA, the CDR3 is TGTGCCAGCAGCCAGGGACTAGCGGGGGGATACGAGCAGTACTTC. Protein: CASSQGLAGGYEQYF.

The chain couples TRBV11-3 to TRBJ2-7; D uncertain. The CDR3 totals 13 residues. The germline gives CDR1 SGHNT, CDR2 YENEEA. The V end lost 5 bases, the J end lost 0 bases, and 8 bases lay between the germline ends. The CDR3 loop reads CASSPTNSYEQYF. CDR3 sequence (DNA): TGTGCCAGCAGCCCGACAAACTCCTACGAGCAGTACTTC.

The chain has TRBV18 and TRBJ2-7, with D uncertain. V lost 2 bases and J lost 1, with 9 bases in between. Germline V gene data show CDR1 as KGHSH and CDR2 as LQKENI. The CDR3 length is 14 residues. In nucleotides, the CDR3 is TGTGCCAGCTCACCATCCACCGGTTCCTACGAGCAGTACTTC. Translating gives CASSPSTGSYEQYF.

This clone was detected only once. A read error may produce the germline difference seen at one junction end. The V call is TRBV7-9, the J call TRBJ2-1; D perhaps matches TRBD2 (5 bases). The germline CDR1 and CDR2 sequences are SEHNR and FQNEAQ (reference sequence). This CDR3 has 13 amino acids. The CDR3 loop reads CSSSLLLANEQFF. CDR3 nucleotide sequence: TGTTCCAGCAGCTTACTCCTAGCCAATGAGCAGTTCTTC.

This clone was found once. The J gene is TRBJ2-7, the V gene TRBV7-8, with D possibly TRBD2 on 6 matching bases. The V end was cut by 1 base, the J end by 1 base, with 14 bases between. CDR1 and CDR2 from the germline V gene are SGHVS and FQNEAQ. The CDR3 is made up of 16 amino acids. In nucleotides, the CDR3 is TGTGCCAGCAGCTTAGGCGGGGTTGTGGGATCCTACGAGCAGTACTTC. It yields the protein CASSLGGVVGSYEQYF.

The V call is TRBV19, the J call TRBJ1-1; 8 nucleotides align to TRBD1. J lost 7 bases, V lost 9 bases, and 13 bases had no gene match. CDR3 length: 14 amino acids. The germline CDR1 and CDR2 sequences are LNHDA and SQIVND (reference sequence). CDR3 residues: CASYDRGHAIEAFF. The CDR3 DNA reads as TGTGCCAGCTACGACAGGGGCCACGCTATTGAAGCTTTCTTT.

The genes are TRBV19 and TRBJ1-2; 8 bases are shared with TRBD1. The CDR3 consists of 14 residues. Per germline, CDR1 LNHDA and CDR2 SQIVND (reference sequence). The V segment lost 3 bases and the J segment 7 bases; nucleotides outside the gene matches: 7. This CDR3 is CASSIDRGTAGYTF. CDR3 nucleotides: TGTGCCAGTAGTATCGACAGGGGTACTGCTGGCTACACCTTC.

This chain connects TRBV19 to TRBJ2-3; D perhaps matches TRBD2 (6 bases). This CDR3 has 15 amino acids. The germline CDR1 and CDR2 sequences are LNHDA and SQIVND (reference sequence). The V and J ends lost 4 bases and 5 bases respectively, with 16 bases between them. The CDR3 sequence is CASSRRGLPGDTQYF. The CDR3 nucleotides read TGTGCCAGTAGTAGGCGGGGCCTCCCGGGAGATACGCAGTATTTT. The full variable domain, its missing parts supplied by reference TRBV19 and TRBJ2-3, is DGGITQSPKYLFRKEGQNVTLSCEQNLNHDAMYWYRQDPGQGLRLIYYSQIVNDFQKGDIAEGYSVSREKKESFPLTVTSAQKNPTAFYLCASSRRGLPGDTQYFGPGTRLTVL.

This rearrangement joins TRBV7-9 to TRBJ1-4, with D maybe TRBD1 (5 bases). The CDR3 length is 15 residues. CDR1 is SEHNR and CDR2 is FQNEAQ in the germline V gene (reference sequence). Deletions cut 5 bases from V and 6 bases from J, with 16 bases between. CDR3 DNA sequence: TGTGCCAGCAGCAATCTCGGGGGTATGGATGAAAAACTGTTTTTT. It specifies CASSNLGGMDEKLFF.

This clone was seen a few times. The chain couples TRBV5-1 to TRBJ2-6, with 7 bases aligning to TRBD1. CDR3 length: 16 residues. Germline V lookup: CDR1 SGHRS, CDR2 YFSETQ. Trimming at V came to 0 bases and at J to 4 bases, leaving 4 bases not matched to a gene. The CDR3 sequence: CASSLEQGNGANVLTF. The CDR3 DNA reads as TGCGCCAGCAGCTTGGAACAGGGGAACGGGGCCAACGTCCTGACTTTC.

V and J are TRBV28 and TRBJ1-5, with 7 bases identical to TRBD1. The CDR3 runs 14 residues. With 6 bases clipped from V and 3 bases from J, the junction kept 5 bases outside the gene matches. The germline gives CDR1 MDHEN, CDR2 SYDVKM. DNA of the CDR3: TGTGCCAGCAGATACAGGGGCCTCAATCAGCCCCAGCATTTT. Translation gives CASRYRGLNQPQHF.

With respect to this clone: One end of the junction does not line up with germline, which may come from a read error. The chain combines TRBV7-9 with TRBJ2-5, with 9 bases aligning to TRBD1. The CDR3 is made up of 17 amino acids. The germline gives CDR1 SEHNR, CDR2 FQNEAQ (reference sequence). The CDR3 DNA reads as TGTTCCAGCAGCTTACCTTGGGGACAGGGAAGAAAGGAGACCCAGTACTTC. This codes for CSSSLPWGQGRKETQYF.

This chain links TRBV6-5 with TRBJ1-2, with D uncertain. From germline, CDR1 is MNHEY and CDR2 SVGAGI. The V gene lost 2 bases and the J gene lost 7 bases, with 17 bases spanning the gap. The CDR3 contains 15 residues. The CDR3 nucleotides are TGTGCCAGCAGTTACGCTCCTACCGCGACAAGTGGCTACACCTTC. Its translation: CASSYAPTATSGYTF.

The rearrangement joins TRBV2 to TRBJ2-2; TRBD1 might be the D (6 bases). Germline V CDR1 and CDR2: SNHLY, FYNNEI. The V and J ends lost 4 bases and 4 bases respectively, with 10 bases between them. CDR3 length: 14 residues. CDR3 in amino acids: CASSAEQGTGELFF. In DNA form, the CDR3 reads TGTGCCAGCAGTGCGGAACAGGGCACCGGGGAGCTGTTTTTT. Combining the CDR3 with reference TRBV2 and TRBJ2-2 gives the whole variable domain EPEVTQTPSHQVTQMGQEVILRCVPISNHLYFYWYRQILGQKVEFLVSFYNNEISEKSEIFDDQFSVERPDGSNFTLKIRSTKLEDSAMYFCASSAEQGTGELFFGEGSRLTVL.

This sequence joins TRBV5-4 and TRBJ2-5; TRBD2 aligns across 7 bases. V gave up 4 bases and J gave up 2 bases; unmatched junction bases: 8. There are 15 residues in the CDR3. The germline CDR1 and CDR2 sequences are SGHNT and YYREEE (reference sequence). DNA of the CDR3: TGTGCCAGCAGCATGGATTCGGGACTACAAGAGACCCAGTACTTC. It encodes CASSMDSGLQETQYF. Complete variable domain (other parts from reference TRBV5-4 and TRBJ2-5): ETGVTQSPTHLIKTRGQQVTLRCSSQSGHNTVSWYQQALGQGPQFIFQYYREEENGRGNFPPRFSGLQFPNYSSELNVNALELDDSALYLCASSMDSGLQETQYFGPGTRLLVL.

J is TRBJ2-5 and V is TRBV6-8; possibly TRBD1 for D (6 bases). The V gene's germline CDR1 is MNHGY and CDR2 SAAAGT. The CDR3 is 11 amino acids. With 6 bases removed from V and 12 bases from J, the gap between germline ends came to 14 bases. The CDR3 nucleotides read TGTGCCAGCAGCAGGGGCAGTATCGAGTACTTC. Amino acid sequence: CASSRGSIEYF.

A word on this clone: Compared with germline, one end of the junction differs, possibly owing to a read error. The chain joins TRBV6-6 to TRBJ2-2, with D possibly TRBD2 on 6 matching bases. Germline-derived CDR1 and CDR2 are MNHNY and SVGAGI (reference sequence). CDR3 length equals 15 residues. The CDR3, as DNA: TGTGCCATCAGTGAGGAGGGAAGGAACACCGGGGAGCTGTTTTTT. This translates into CAISEEGRNTGELFF.